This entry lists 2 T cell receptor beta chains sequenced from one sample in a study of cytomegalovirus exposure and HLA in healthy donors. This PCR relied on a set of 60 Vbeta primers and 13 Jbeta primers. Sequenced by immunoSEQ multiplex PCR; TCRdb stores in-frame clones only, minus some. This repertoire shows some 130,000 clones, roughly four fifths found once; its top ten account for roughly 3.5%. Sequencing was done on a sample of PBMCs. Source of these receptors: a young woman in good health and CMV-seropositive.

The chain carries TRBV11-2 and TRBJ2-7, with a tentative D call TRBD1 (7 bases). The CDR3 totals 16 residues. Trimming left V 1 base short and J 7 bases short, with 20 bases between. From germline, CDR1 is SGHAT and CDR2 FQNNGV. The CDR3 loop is CASSLGSIGQAGEQYF. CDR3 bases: TGTGCCAGCAGCTTAGGTTCTATAGGACAGGCGGGGGAGCAGTACTTC. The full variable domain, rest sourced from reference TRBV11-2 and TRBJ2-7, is EAGVAQSPRYKIIEKRQSVAFWCNPISGHATLYWYQQILGQGPKLLIQFQNNGVVDDSQLPKDRFSAERLKGVDSTLKIQPAKLEDSAVYLCASSLGSIGQAGEQYFGPGTRLTVT.

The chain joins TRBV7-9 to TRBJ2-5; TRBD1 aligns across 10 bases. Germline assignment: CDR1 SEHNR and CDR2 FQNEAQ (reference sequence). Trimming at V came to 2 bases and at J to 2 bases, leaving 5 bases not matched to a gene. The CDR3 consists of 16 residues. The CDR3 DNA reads TGTGCCAGCAGCTTAAGGGACAGGGGCTTTCAAGAGACCCAGTACTTC. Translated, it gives CASSLRDRGFQETQYF.